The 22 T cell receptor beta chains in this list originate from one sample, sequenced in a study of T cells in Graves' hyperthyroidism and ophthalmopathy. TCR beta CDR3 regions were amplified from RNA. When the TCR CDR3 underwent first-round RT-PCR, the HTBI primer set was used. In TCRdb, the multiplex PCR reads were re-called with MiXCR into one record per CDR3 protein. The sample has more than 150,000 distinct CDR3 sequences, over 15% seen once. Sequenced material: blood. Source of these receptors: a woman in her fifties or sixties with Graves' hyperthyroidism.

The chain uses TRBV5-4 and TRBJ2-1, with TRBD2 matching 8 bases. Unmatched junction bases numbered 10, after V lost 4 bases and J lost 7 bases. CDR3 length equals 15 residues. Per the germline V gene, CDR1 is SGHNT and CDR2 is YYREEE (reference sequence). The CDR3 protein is CASSNGLALDNEQFF. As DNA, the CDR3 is TGTGCCAGCAGCAACGGACTAGCTTTAGATAATGAGCAGTTCTTC.

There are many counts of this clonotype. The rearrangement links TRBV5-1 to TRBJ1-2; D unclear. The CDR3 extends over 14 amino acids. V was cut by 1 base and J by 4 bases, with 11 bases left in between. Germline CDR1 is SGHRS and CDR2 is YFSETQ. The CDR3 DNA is TGCGCCAGCAGCTTGAACCCGGAGGGCTATGGCTACACCTTC. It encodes CASSLNPEGYGYTF.

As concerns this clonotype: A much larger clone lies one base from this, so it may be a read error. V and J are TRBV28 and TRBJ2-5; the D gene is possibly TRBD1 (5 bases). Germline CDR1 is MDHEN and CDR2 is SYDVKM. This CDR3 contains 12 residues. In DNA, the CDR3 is TGTACCAAACAGGACCACTGGAGGACCCAGTACTTC. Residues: CTKQDHWRTQYF.

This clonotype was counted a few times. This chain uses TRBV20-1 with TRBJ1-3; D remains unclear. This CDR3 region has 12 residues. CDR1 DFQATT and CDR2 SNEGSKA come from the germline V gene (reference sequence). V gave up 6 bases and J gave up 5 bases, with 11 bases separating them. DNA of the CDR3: TGCAGTGCAATAATCTTCCGAAACACCATATATTTT. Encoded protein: CSAIIFRNTIYF.

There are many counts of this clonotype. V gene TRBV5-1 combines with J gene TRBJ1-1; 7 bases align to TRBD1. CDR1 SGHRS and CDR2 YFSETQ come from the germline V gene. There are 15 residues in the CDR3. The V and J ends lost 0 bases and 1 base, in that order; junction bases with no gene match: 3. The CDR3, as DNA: TGCGCCAGCAGCTTGGTCTACAGGGGGAACACTGAAGCTTTCTTT. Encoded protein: CASSLVYRGNTEAFF.

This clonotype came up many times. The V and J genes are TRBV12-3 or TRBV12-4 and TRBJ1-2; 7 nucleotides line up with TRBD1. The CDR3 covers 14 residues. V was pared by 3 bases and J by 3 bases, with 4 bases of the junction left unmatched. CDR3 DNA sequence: TGTGCCAGCAGTTTCGACAGGGCCTACTATGGCTACACCTTC. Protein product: CASSFDRAYYGYTF.

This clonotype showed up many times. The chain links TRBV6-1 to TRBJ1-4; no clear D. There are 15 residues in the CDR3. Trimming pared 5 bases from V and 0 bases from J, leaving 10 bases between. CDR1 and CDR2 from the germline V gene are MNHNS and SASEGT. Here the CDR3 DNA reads TGTGCCAGCAGTTTCCAATTTGCAACTAATGAAAAACTGTTTTTT. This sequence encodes CASSFQFATNEKLFF.

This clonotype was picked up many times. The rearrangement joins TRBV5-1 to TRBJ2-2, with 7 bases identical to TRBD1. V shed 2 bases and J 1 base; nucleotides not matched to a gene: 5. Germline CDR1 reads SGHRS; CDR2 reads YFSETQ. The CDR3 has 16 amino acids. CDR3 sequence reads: CASSLNRGGNTGELFF. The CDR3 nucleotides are TGCGCCAGCAGCTTAAACAGGGGCGGGAACACCGGGGAGCTGTTTTTT.

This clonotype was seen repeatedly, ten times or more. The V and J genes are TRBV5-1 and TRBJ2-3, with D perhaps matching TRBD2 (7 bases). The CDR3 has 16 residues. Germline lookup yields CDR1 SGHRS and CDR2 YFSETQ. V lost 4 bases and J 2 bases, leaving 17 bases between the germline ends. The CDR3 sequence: CASSPIGGHITDTQYF. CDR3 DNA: TGCGCCAGCAGCCCGATCGGGGGGCACATCACAGATACGCAGTATTTT.

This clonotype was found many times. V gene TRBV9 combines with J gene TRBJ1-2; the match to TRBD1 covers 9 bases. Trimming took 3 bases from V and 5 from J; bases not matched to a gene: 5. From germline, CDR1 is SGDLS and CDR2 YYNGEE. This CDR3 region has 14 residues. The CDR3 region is CASSAGQGWYGYTF. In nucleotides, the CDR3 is TGTGCCAGCAGCGCGGGACAGGGTTGGTATGGCTACACCTTC. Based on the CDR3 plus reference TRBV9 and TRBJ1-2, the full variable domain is DSGVTQTPKHLITATGQRVTLRCSPRSGDLSVYWYQQSLDQGLQFLIQYYNGEERAKGNILERFSAQQFPDLHSELNLSSLELGDSALYFCASSAGQGWYGYTFGSGTRLTVV.

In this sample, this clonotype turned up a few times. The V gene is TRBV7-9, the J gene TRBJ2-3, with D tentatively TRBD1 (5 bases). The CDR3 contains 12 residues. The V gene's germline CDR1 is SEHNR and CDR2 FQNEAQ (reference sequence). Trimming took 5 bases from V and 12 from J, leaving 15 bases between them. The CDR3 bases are TGTGCCAGCAGCCCCTATGTGGACATTCAGTATTTT. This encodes CASSPYVDIQYF.

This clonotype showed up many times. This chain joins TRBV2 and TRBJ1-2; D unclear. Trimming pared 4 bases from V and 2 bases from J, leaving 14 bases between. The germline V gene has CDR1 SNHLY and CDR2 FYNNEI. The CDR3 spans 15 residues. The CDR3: CASSGLRGENYGYTF. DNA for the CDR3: TGTGCCAGCAGTGGGCTACGGGGAGAGAACTATGGCTACACCTTC.

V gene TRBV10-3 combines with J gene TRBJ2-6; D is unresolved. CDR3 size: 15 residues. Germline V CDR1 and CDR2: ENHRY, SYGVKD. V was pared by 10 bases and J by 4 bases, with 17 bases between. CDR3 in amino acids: CATSDAFGGANVLTF. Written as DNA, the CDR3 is TGTGCCACTTCGGACGCTTTCGGGGGGGCCAACGTCCTGACTTTC.

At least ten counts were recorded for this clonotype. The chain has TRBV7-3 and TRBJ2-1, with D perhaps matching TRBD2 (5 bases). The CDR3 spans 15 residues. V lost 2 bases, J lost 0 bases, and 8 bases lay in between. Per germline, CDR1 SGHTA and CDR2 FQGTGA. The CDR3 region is CASSLGSSSYNEQFF. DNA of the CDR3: TGTGCCAGCAGCTTAGGGAGTAGCTCCTACAATGAGCAGTTCTTC.

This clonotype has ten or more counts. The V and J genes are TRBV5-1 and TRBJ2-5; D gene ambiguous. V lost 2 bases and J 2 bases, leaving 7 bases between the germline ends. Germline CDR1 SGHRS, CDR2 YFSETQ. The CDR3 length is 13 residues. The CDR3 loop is CASSFGPQETQYF. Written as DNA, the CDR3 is TGCGCCAGCAGCTTTGGCCCGCAAGAGACCCAGTACTTC. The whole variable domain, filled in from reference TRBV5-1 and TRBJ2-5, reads KAGVTQTPRYLIKTRGQQVTLSCSPISGHRSVSWYQQTPGQGLQFLFEYFSETQRNKGNFPGRFSGRQFSNSRSEMNVSTLELGDSALYLCASSFGPQETQYFGPGTRLLVL.

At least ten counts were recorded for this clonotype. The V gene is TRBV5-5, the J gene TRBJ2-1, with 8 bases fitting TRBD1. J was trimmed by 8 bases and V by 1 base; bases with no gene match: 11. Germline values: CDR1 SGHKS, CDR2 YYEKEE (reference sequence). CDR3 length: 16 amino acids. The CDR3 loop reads CASSLRTGLFSDEQFF. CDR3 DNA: TGTGCCAGCAGCTTGAGGACAGGGTTGTTTAGCGATGAGCAGTTCTTC.

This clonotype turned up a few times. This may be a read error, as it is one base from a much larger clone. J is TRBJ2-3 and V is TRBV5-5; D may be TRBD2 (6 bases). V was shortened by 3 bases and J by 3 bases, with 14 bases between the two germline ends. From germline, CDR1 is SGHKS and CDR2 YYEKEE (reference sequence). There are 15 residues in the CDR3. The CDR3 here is CASSSEGEGTDTQYF. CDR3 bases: TGTGCCAGCAGCTCGGAGGGAGAGGGTACAGATACGCAGTATTTT.

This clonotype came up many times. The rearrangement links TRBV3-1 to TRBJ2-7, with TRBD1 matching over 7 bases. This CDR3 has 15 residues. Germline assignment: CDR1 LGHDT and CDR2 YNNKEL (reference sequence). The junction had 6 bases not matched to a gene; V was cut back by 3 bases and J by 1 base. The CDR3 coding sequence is TGTGCCAGCAGCCATGAACCGGGACAGTCCTACGAGCAGTACTTC. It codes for CASSHEPGQSYEQYF.

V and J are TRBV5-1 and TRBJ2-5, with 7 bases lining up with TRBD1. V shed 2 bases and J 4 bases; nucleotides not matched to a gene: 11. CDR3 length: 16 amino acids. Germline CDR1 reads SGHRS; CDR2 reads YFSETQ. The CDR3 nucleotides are TGCGCCAGCAGCTTATCTTTAGGGACAGACTTAGAGACCCAGTACTTC. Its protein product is CASSLSLGTDLETQYF.

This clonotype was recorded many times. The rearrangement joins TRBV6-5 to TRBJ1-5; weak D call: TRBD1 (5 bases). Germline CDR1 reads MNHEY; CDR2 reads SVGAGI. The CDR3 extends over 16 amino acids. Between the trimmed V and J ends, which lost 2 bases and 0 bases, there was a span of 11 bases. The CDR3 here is CASSYGGTFSNQPQHF. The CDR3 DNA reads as TGTGCCAGCAGTTACGGGGGGACCTTTAGCAATCAGCCCCAGCATTTT.

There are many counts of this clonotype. CDR3 in amino acids: CANRGGPQQTGYTF. CDR3 sequence (DNA): TGTGCCAACAGGGGGGGACCCCAGCAGACAGGCTACACCTTC. The gene calls are TRBV10-3 and TRBJ1-2; TRBD1 agrees at 8 bases. CDR1 is ENHRY and CDR2 is SYGVKD in the germline V gene. V was pared by 10 bases and J by 8 bases, with 15 bases of the junction left unmatched. CDR3 length: 14 amino acids.

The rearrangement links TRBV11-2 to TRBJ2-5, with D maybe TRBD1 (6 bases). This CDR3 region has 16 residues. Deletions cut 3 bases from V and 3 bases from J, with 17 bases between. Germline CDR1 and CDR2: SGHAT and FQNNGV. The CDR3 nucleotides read TGTGCCAGCAGCTTCAACCCGGACAGTTTGGAAGAGACCCAGTACTTC. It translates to CASSFNPDSLEETQYF.